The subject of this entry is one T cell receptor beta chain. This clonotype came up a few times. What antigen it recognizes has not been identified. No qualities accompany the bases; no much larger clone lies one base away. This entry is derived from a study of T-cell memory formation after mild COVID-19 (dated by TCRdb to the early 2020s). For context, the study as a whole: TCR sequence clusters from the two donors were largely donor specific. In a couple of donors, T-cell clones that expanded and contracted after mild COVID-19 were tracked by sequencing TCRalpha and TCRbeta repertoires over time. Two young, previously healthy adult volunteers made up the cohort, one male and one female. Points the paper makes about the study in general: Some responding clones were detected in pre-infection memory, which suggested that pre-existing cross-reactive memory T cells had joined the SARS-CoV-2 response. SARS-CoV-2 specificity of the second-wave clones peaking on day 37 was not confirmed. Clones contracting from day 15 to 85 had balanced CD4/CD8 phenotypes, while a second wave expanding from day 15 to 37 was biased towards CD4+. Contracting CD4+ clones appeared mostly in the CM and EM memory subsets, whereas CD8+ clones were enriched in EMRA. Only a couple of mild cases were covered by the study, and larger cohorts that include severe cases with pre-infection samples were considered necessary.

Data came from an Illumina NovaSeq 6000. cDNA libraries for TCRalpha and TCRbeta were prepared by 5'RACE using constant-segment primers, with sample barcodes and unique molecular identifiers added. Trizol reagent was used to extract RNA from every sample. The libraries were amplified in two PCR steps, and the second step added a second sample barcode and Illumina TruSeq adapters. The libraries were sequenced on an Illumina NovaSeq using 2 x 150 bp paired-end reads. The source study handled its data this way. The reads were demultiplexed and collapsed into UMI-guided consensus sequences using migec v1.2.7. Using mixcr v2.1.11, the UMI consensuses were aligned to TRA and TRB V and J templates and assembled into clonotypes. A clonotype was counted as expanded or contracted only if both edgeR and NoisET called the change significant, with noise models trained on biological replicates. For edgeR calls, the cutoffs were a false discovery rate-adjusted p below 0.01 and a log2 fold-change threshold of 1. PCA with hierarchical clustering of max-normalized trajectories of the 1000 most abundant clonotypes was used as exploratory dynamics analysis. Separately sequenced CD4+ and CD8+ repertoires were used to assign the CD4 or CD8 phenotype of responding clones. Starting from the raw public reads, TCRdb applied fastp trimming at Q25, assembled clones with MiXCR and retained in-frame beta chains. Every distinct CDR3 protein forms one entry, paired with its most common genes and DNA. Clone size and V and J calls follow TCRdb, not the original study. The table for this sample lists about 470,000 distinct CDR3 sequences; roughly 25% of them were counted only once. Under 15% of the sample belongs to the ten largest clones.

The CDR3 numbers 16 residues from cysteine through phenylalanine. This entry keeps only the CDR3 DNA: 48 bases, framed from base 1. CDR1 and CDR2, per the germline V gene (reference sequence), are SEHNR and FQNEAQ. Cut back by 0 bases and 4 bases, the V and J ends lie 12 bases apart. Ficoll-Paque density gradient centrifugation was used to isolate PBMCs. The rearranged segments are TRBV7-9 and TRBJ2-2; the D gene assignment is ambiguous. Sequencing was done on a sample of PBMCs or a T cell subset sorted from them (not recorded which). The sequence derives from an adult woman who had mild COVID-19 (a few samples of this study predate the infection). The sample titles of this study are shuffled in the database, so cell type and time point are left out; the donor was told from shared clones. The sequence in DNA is TGTGCCAGCAGCTTAGCGCCGTCCTATTCCACCGGGGAGCTGTTTTTT. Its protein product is CASSLAPSYSTGELFF.